This T cell receptor beta chain was observed in a study of OX40 agonist ivuxolimab in advanced cancers. V trimming: 0 bases; J trimming: 3 bases; junction bases outside the gene matches: 4. The germline V gene encodes CDR1 KGHSH and CDR2 LQKENI. The CDR3 sequence is 17 residues long. The method was immunoSEQ multiplex PCR; TCRdb's version includes in-frame clones alone and lacks a portion of them. In the table there are over 80,000 clones, approximately 86% of which are singletons. With regard to this clone: Its target is not known.

Points from the study as a whole: Partial responders at 0.1-3.0 mg/kg showed near-lowest clonal expansion.

The chain uses TRBV18 and TRBJ2-1, with TRBD1 matching over 11 bases. This clonotype was obtained from an adult with an advanced solid tumor such as melanoma, head and neck, liver or kidney cancer. The input for sequencing was CD4+ or CD8+ T cells sorted from blood, taken in a trial of the OX40 agonist ivuxolimab. The DNA for the CDR3 is TGTGCCAGCTCACCACCAACGGGGACAGGGGGCTACAATGAGCAGTTCTTC. Amino acid sequence: CASSPPTGTGGYNEQFF.